The T cell receptor (beta chain) under discussion was sequenced for a study of control samples from healthy donors and cancer patients (dated by TCRdb to the early 2020s). Library construction relied on the immunoSEQ multiplex PCR assay. Drawn from immuneACCESS, this table holds only the in-frame rearrangements with V and J called that TCRdb kept. Clones are partly lost; checked studies trace under half to an unresolved V gene and leave the rest unexplained. The sample records 110,000 or so clones, about 87% of which are singletons. Roughly 12% of the sample belongs to the ten largest clones. Between the V and J ends, shortened by 4 bases and 7 bases respectively, the junction contains 6 bases. Reading the germline V gene gives CDR1 SGHDT and CDR2 YYEEEE. The CDR3 measures 11 amino acids from cysteine to phenylalanine. Of all the DNA, just the CDR3 is kept, 33 bases in frame from base 1. This clone was recorded once. This clone's antigen is unknown. No much larger clonotype is one base removed from it; base qualities were not supplied.

The clonotype originates from a young man in good health. Sequencing was performed on blood. Recombination linked TRBV5-6 to TRBJ2-1, with the D segment identity uncertain. The DNA sequence is given as TGTGCCAGCAGCATCTTGAATGAGCAGTTCTTC. This translates into CASSILNEQFF.